This T cell receptor beta chain was recorded in a study of radiotherapy plus CTLA-4 blockade in lung cancer. Whole-study context: Around 19% of enrolled patients responded objectively, and approximately 34% had disease control. Broader study findings: In blood, tumor-derived TCR clones expanded after radiotherapy plus ipilimumab. The best prediction of response reportedly came from early blood T cell clone dynamics, with interferon-beta.

This CDR3 region has 15 residues. The V end lost 6 bases, the J end lost 0 bases, and 14 bases lay between the germline ends. Germline V CDR1 and CDR2: SGHTA, FQGNSA. Patients with chemo-refractory metastatic non-small-cell lung cancer received focal radiation plus CTLA-4 blockade with ipilimumab. For this clone: Antigen specificity is unknown.

Sequencing used immunoSEQ multiplex PCR; TCRdb keeps in-frame clones, though not all of them. Here the sample spans around 45,000 clones, about 72% being singletons. The receptor was derived from a human donor with non-small cell lung cancer who had stable disease on radiotherapy plus ipilimumab. The chain is built from TRBV7-2 and TRBJ2-5; D not certain. Sequencing was performed on peripheral blood, taken from a patient treated with radiotherapy plus ipilimumab. Here the CDR3 DNA reads TGTGCCAGCAGAACCGGACGGGCGTACCAAGAGACCCAGTACTTC. This encodes CASRTGRAYQETQYF. Looking up the rest from reference TRBV7-2 and TRBJ2-5 gives the full variable domain: GAGVSQSPSNKVTEKGKDVELRCDPISGHTALYWYRQSLGQGLEFLIYFQGNSAPDKSGLPSDRFSAERTGGSVSTLTIQRTQQEDSAVYLCASRTGRAYQETQYFGPGTRLLVL.